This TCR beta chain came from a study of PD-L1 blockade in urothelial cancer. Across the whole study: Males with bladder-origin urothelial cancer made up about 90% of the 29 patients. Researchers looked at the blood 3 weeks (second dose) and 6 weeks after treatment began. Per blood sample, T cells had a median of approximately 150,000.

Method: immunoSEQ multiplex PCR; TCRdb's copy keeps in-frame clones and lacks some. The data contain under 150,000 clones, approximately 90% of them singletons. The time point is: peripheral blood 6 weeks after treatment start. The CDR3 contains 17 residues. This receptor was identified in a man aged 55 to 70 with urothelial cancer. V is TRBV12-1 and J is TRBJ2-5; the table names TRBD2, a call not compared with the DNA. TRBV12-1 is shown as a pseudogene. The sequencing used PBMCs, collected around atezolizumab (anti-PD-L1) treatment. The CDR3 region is CASSFKVQRGAWETQYF. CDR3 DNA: TGTGCCAGCAGCTTTAAAGTTCAGCGGGGGGCCTGGGAGACCCAGTACTTC.